Listed here are 10 T cell receptor beta chains from one sample, sequenced in a study of cytomegalovirus exposure and HLA in healthy donors. Primers for the PCR totalled 60 Vbeta and 13 Jbeta. Generated by immunoSEQ multiplex PCR, the TCRdb table keeps only in-frame clones and is missing some. The data show some 190,000 clones, approximately 73% seen once. The sample taken for sequencing was PBMCs. These receptors all stem from a woman in her twenties or thirties in good health and CMV-seropositive.

The V and J genes are TRBV6-1 and TRBJ1-5; D is possibly TRBD1 (6 bases). From germline, CDR1 is MNHNS and CDR2 SASEGT. The CDR3 loop spans 15 amino acids. With 3 bases removed from V and 0 bases from J, the gap between germline ends came to 9 bases. DNA for the CDR3: TGTGCCAGCAGTGAGCAGGGGTTTAGCAATCAGCCCCAGCATTTT. It translates to CASSEQGFSNQPQHF.

This clone has just a few counts. The J gene is TRBJ2-1, the V gene TRBV4-3, with TRBD2 matching over 8 bases. The CDR3 totals 21 residues. With V trimmed by 0 bases and J by 0 bases, 16 bases remained unmatched. Germline V gene lookup returns CDR1 LGHNA and CDR2 YSLEER. CDR3 protein: CASSQDPGLGGWWSSYNEQFF. The CDR3 DNA follows: TGCGCCAGCAGCCAAGATCCGGGACTAGGGGGTTGGTGGAGCTCCTACAATGAGCAGTTCTTC.

The rearrangement links TRBV29-1 to TRBJ1-1; tentatively, D is TRBD1 (5 bases). Germline CDR1 SQVTM, CDR2 ANQGSEA. The germline V and J ends were trimmed by 7 bases and 1 base, with 16 bases remaining between them. This CDR3 spans 14 amino acids. Here the CDR3 DNA reads TGCAGCGCCGGGCCCCGGGGGGGGAACACTGAAGCTTTCTTT. As protein: CSAGPRGGNTEAFF. Combining the CDR3 with reference TRBV29-1 and TRBJ1-1 gives the whole variable domain SAVISQKPSRDICQRGTSLTIQCQVDSQVTMMFWYRQQPGQSLTLIATANQGSEATYESGFVIDKFPISRPNLTFSTLTVSNMSPEDSSIYLCSAGPRGGNTEAFFGQGTRLTVV.

The chain employs TRBV5-8 and TRBJ1-2; tentative D call: TRBD1 (5 bases). Trimming cost V 4 bases and J 4 bases, with 14 bases left between them. The V gene's germline CDR1 is SGHTS and CDR2 YDEGEE. CDR3 size: 14 residues. CDR3 amino acids: CASSVPGVSYGYTF. CDR3 DNA: TGTGCCAGCAGCGTGCCGGGGGTGAGCTATGGCTACACCTTC.

The rearrangement joins TRBV21-1 to TRBJ2-2; the D call of TRBD1 is as the table states it, not checked on the DNA. TRBV21-1 is described as a pseudogene. The CDR3 covers 17 residues. This CDR3 reads CASSRLRTGGSTGELFF. CDR3 bases: TGTGCCAGCAGCCGACTAAGGACAGGGGGGTCCACCGGGGAGCTGTTTTTT.

This clone was counted a single time. The genes are TRBV28 and TRBJ1-5, with D possibly matching TRBD1 (6 bases). Germline V gene data show CDR1 as MDHEN and CDR2 as SYDVKM. With 6 bases removed from V and 1 base from J, the gap between germline ends came to 10 bases. This CDR3 spans 14 amino acids. CDR3: CASSMGHSNQPQHF. The CDR3, as DNA: TGTGCCAGCAGCATGGGACACAGCAATCAGCCCCAGCATTTT.

The genes are TRBV6-5 and TRBJ1-2; unclear D gene. CDR1 is MNHEY, CDR2 SVGAGI, per germline. The V gene lost 5 bases and the J gene lost 3 bases, with 7 bases spanning the gap. CDR3 length: 12 amino acids. In DNA form, the CDR3 reads TGTGCCAGCAGTACGGGATACTATGGCTACACCTTC. This sequence encodes CASSTGYYGYTF.

This clone was seen just once. This chain links TRBV19 with TRBJ1-3; D is unclear. The CDR3 runs to 13 residues. V lost 3 bases, J lost 8 bases, and 11 bases lay in between. The germline V gene has CDR1 LNHDA and CDR2 SQIVND (reference sequence). The CDR3 reads CASSIFEDHTIYF. In DNA form, the CDR3 reads TGTGCCAGTAGTATTTTCGAGGATCACACCATATATTTT.

This sequence joins TRBV11-2 and TRBJ1-4; D gene ambiguous. V was pared by 5 bases and J by 7 bases, with 17 bases between. Germline V CDR1 and CDR2: SGHAT, FQNNGV. This CDR3 is 15 amino acids long. DNA for the CDR3: TGTGCCAGCAGCATGTCTTTAGAGCGTACTGAAAAACTGTTTTTT. Translation: CASSMSLERTEKLFF. Using reference TRBV11-2 and TRBJ1-4 for the parts outside the CDR3, the full variable domain is EAGVAQSPRYKIIEKRQSVAFWCNPISGHATLYWYQQILGQGPKLLIQFQNNGVVDDSQLPKDRFSAERLKGVDSTLKIQPAKLEDSAVYLCASSMSLERTEKLFFGSGTQLSVL.

In this sample, this clone turned up once. This chain uses TRBV7-9 with TRBJ2-7, with 10 bases that match TRBD1. Germline lookup yields CDR1 SEHNR and CDR2 FQNEAQ (reference sequence). The CDR3 is made up of 18 amino acids. The junction had 16 bases not matched to a gene; V was cut back by 5 bases and J by 3 bases. The CDR3 loop is CASSEYGFGGTGDYEQYF. The DNA of the CDR3 is TGTGCCAGCAGCGAATATGGTTTTGGCGGGACAGGGGACTACGAGCAGTACTTC.